This TCR beta chain was captured by sequencing in a study of blood T cell repertoires in COVID-19 (dated by TCRdb to the early 2020s). Some background on the complete study: Collaborator samples came from the United States, Italy and Spain and covered acute and convalescent phases of COVID-19. The prospective study material was composed of cDNA or gDNA derived from T cells, B-cell-depleted T cells, or PBMCs. The dataset comprised deeply sampled blood TCRbeta repertoires from subjects exposed to, actively infected with, or recovered from COVID-19. A freely available public database, intended as a resource for researchers studying the immune response to SARS-CoV-2, is where the repertoires were released. The samples were drawn from the first 160 participants of the ongoing ImmuneRACE study and from under 1,500 subjects provided by 6 global collaborators. Nearly every sample came with metadata listing a de-identified subject ID, COVID-19 status, age in years and sex. Where available, HLA class I and class II types were obtained from metadata supplied by the sample provider rather than from assay-based typing.

V is reduced by 2 bases and J by 1 base, leaving a spacing of 17 bases between them. CDR1 and CDR2 are read off the germline V gene as KGHDR and SFDVKD. From the cysteine up to the phenylalanine, the CDR3 has a length of 18 residues. The CDR3 DNA has 54 bases and is translated from base 1. Whole blood was collected in K2EDTA tubes by collaborating institutions according to the institutions' own protocols. Collaborator samples were shipped for TCRbeta analysis as frozen whole blood, isolated PBMCs, or DNA extracted from either sample type. The immunoSEQ Assay, a bias-controlled multiplex PCR, was used to amplify TCRbeta CDR3 regions from genomic DNA. Per the original workflow: The number of nucleated cells in each sample was estimated by amplification of reference gene primers within the assay. To quantify the absolute abundance of each unique TCRbeta CDR3 rearrangement, sequence reads were collapsed and filtered. For each sample, productive Simpson clonality was calculated as the square root of Simpson's diversity index over productive rearrangements. The immuneACCESS repertoire file appears here via TCRdb, limited to in-frame rearrangements. These files lack a portion of the clones; in checked studies, under half of the deficit traces to unresolved V genes, and the cause of the others is not known. V and J calls and clone size are as listed in that table; D and trimming were resolved from the DNA. Within this sample are 200,000 to 300,000 clones, with just under 90% of them counted one time only. The ten largest make up approximately 4% of the sample.

What the study reported, not specific to this receptor: Clinical and demographic metadata were provided uncurated, with the amount varying by source and participant.

A note on this clone: The clone's antigen remains unknown. It has no much larger one-base neighbor in the sample; base qualities were not kept.

The sequencing input was peripheral blood. Recombination joined TRBV24-1 with TRBJ2-1; TRBD1 is possibly the D segment (6 matching bases). This receptor was taken from a woman aged 40 to 50 with acute or convalescent COVID-19. This receptor has the CDR3 CATSDSAYRDNSYNEQFF. Read as DNA, the sequence is TGTGCCACCAGTGATTCCGCATACAGGGACAATTCCTACAATGAGCAGTTCTTC.